The 19 T cell receptor beta chains reported below all come from one sample, sequenced in a study of blood T cells in healthy people across ages. A second PCR, run for about 7 to 11 cycles, used a sample-barcoded 5' primer plus a J-beta primer mix. TCRdb re-analysed the 5' RACE reads in MiXCR, keeping a single row per CDR3 protein. The table shows approximately 900,000 distinct CDR3 sequences, with almost 30% occurring only once. This sample was shared with a second study, whose subject was T cells of mothers and their children.

Sequencing was carried out using blood. The receptors derive from a woman aged 40 to 49 in good health.

This clonotype was found many times. The rearrangement links TRBV29-1 to TRBJ2-3; D is possibly TRBD1 (6 bases). The germline V gene encodes CDR1 SQVTM and CDR2 ANQGSEA. The V end lost 1 base, the J end lost 1 base, and 15 bases lay between the germline ends. The CDR3 extends over 16 amino acids. This chain's CDR3 is CSVEGAGRGGTDTQYF. In DNA, the CDR3 is TGCAGCGTTGAAGGTGCGGGCAGGGGTGGCACAGATACGCAGTATTTT.

With regard to this clonotype: Possible read error: a much larger clone is one base away. The chain recombines TRBV7-6 with TRBJ2-1; 7 bases agree with TRBD1. The DNA end is more similar to TRBJ2-7, so the J call may be wrong. This CDR3 region has 16 residues. CDR1 and CDR2 from the germline V gene are SGHVS and FNYEAQ. For the CDR3, the DNA is TGTGCCAGCAGCACTATACAGGGGAGCTCCTACAATGAGCAGTACTTC. Translation: CASSTIQGSSYNEQYF.

This clonotype was detected many times. V and J are TRBV12-3 or TRBV12-4 and TRBJ2-6; D uncertain. The CDR3 loop spans 17 amino acids. Trimming left V 6 bases short and J 4 bases short, with 19 bases between. As DNA, the CDR3 is TGTGCCAGCAGCTCCAATCGTGGCTCTTTGGGGGCCAACGTCCTGACTTTC. Amino acid sequence: CASSSNRGSLGANVLTF.

This clonotype appeared many times. This chain joins TRBV25-1 and TRBJ2-5; TRBD2 matches at 8 bases. Trimming cost V 0 bases and J 1 base; bases outside gene matches: 4. The V gene's germline CDR1 is MGHDK and CDR2 SYGVNS. The CDR3 is 16 amino acids. DNA of the CDR3: TGTGCCAGCAGTGAATACAGCGGGGGTCTCCAAGAGACCCAGTACTTC. Amino acid sequence: CASSEYSGGLQETQYF.

V usage is TRBV9 and J usage is TRBJ2-3, with 8 bases lining up with TRBD1. V lost 0 bases to trimming and J lost 4 bases; unmatched junction nucleotides: 7. The CDR3 has 16 amino acids. CDR1 and CDR2 from the germline V gene are SGDLS and YYNGEE. DNA for the CDR3: TGTGCCAGCAGCGTAGTTGGACAGGGAAGTGCAGATACGCAGTATTTT. This sequence encodes CASSVVGQGSADTQYF.

This clonotype was detected a few times. This chain's CDR3 is CSARDLRRSDQPQHF. CDR3 DNA sequence: TGCAGTGCTAGAGATCTGCGGAGAAGCGATCAGCCCCAGCATTTT. The rearrangement joins TRBV20-1 to TRBJ1-5; D is undetermined. V dropped 0 bases and J dropped 5 bases, with 14 bases sitting between them. CDR3 length: 15 amino acids. Germline V gene sequence: CDR1 DFQATT, CDR2 SNEGSKA (reference sequence).

This clonotype was detected a few times. The chain employs TRBV6-1 and TRBJ2-6; the match to TRBD2 covers 8 bases. CDR1 is MNHNS and CDR2 is SASEGT in the germline V gene. The CDR3 length is 17 residues. J lost 0 bases, V lost 4 bases, and 5 bases had no gene match. CDR3 sequence reads: CASSGTGGNSGANVLTF. In DNA form, the CDR3 reads TGTGCCAGCAGTGGGACGGGGGGGAACTCTGGGGCCAACGTCCTGACTTTC.

On this clonotype itself: Possible read error: a much larger clone is one base away. The V and J genes are TRBV12-3 or TRBV12-4 and TRBJ2-5, with a weak D call TRBD1 (5 bases). The CDR3 has 15 residues. Trimming took off 6 bases at V and 11 bases at J, with 25 bases between the two ends. This chain's CDR3 is CASRPTGAGSDGQYF. The CDR3 DNA sequence: TGTGCCAGCAGACCTACAGGAGCTGGTTCAGACGGGCAGTACTTC.

This clonotype appeared many times. The chain employs TRBV7-9 and TRBJ1-2, with D unclear. Trimming removed 0 bases from V and 4 bases from J, with 9 bases in between. The germline CDR1 and CDR2 sequences are SEHNR and FQNEAQ (reference sequence). The CDR3 is made up of 14 amino acids. CDR3 nucleotides: TGTGCCAGCAGCTTAGCTACGGATCCCTATGGCTACACCTTC. Protein product: CASSLATDPYGYTF.

The chain links TRBV7-9 to TRBJ1-2; 8 nucleotides match TRBD1. Germline CDR1 is SEHNR and CDR2 is FQNEAQ (reference sequence). CDR3 size: 13 residues. With 4 bases clipped from V and 10 bases from J, the junction kept 8 bases outside the gene matches. Written as DNA, the CDR3 is TGTGCCAGCAGCTCACGCGACAGGGGCGACTACACCTTC. Translated, it gives CASSSRDRGDYTF.

The chain combines TRBV7-2 with TRBJ1-4; D is perhaps TRBD1 (5 bases). From germline, CDR1 is SGHTA and CDR2 FQGNSA. V gave up 1 base and J gave up 4 bases, with 10 bases separating them. The CDR3 has 15 residues. The CDR3 sequence: CASSLVQGFNEKLFF. In DNA, the CDR3 is TGTGCCAGCAGCTTAGTTCAGGGTTTTAATGAAAAACTGTTTTTT.

This clonotype was seen only a few times. The V and J genes are TRBV7-2 and TRBJ2-4; the D gene is possibly TRBD1 (6 bases). CDR1 and CDR2 (germline): SGHTA, FQGNSA. The CDR3 is 15 residues long. Trimming left V 5 bases short and J 2 bases short, with 13 bases between. CDR3 DNA sequence: TGTGCCAGCAGCCCGAGACAGGACACCAAAAACATTCAGTACTTC. It encodes CASSPRQDTKNIQYF. The complete variable domain, with remaining parts taken from reference TRBV7-2 and TRBJ2-4, reads GAGVSQSPSNKVTEKGKDVELRCDPISGHTALYWYRQSLGQGLEFLIYFQGNSAPDKSGLPSDRFSAERTGGSVSTLTIQRTQQEDSAVYLCASSPRQDTKNIQYFGAGTRLSVL.

As concerns this clonotype: A much larger clone lies one base from this, so it may be a read error. This chain uses TRBV7-9 with TRBJ2-3; either TRBD1 or TRBD2 may fit D (5 bases each). The CDR3 has 15 residues. Germline CDR1 SEHNR, CDR2 FQNEAQ (reference sequence). The CDR3 DNA sequence: TGTACCAGCAGCCTACGGGACGGAGTCACGGATACGCAGTATTTT. This gives the protein CTSSLRDGVTDTQYF.

As regards this clonotype: A much larger clone is a single base away; this may be a read error. The chain has TRBV4-1 and TRBJ2-5; TRBD2 aligns across 10 bases. The CDR3 extends over 16 amino acids. The germline V gene has CDR1 MGHRA and CDR2 YSYEKL. The CDR3 spells CASGQVLAGFQETQYF. CDR3 bases: TGCGCCAGCGGCCAAGTACTAGCGGGGTTTCAAGAGACCCAGTACTTC.

The CDR3 nucleotides are TGTGCCAGTAGTATTTCGGGGGATGGCTACACCTTC. Translated, it gives CASSISGDGYTF. The rearrangement uses TRBV19 and TRBJ1-2; D perhaps matches TRBD1 (5 bases). The CDR3 consists of 12 residues. V was cut by 3 bases and J by 6 bases, with 8 bases left in between. CDR1 is LNHDA, CDR2 SQIVND, per germline (reference sequence).

The V call is TRBV7-9, the J call TRBJ1-1; no definite D call. Trimming removed 2 bases from V and 2 bases from J, with 9 bases in between. CDR1 SEHNR and CDR2 FQNEAQ come from the germline V gene (reference sequence). The CDR3 consists of 14 residues. This CDR3 is CASSLTLGNTEAFF. DNA for the CDR3: TGTGCCAGCAGCTTAACCCTGGGAAACACTGAAGCTTTCTTT.

This chain joins TRBV29-1 and TRBJ1-4; perhaps TRBD1 as D (6 bases). CDR3 length: 14 amino acids. Germline assignment: CDR1 SQVTM and CDR2 ANQGSEA. Between the trimmed V and J ends, which lost 4 bases and 7 bases, there was a span of 16 bases. The CDR3 DNA reads TGCAGCGTTGCAAAGGACAGTGTTGGTGAAAAACTGTTTTTT. This codes for CSVAKDSVGEKLFF.

Concerning this clonotype itself: A junction boundary mismatches the germline segment, possibly from a read error. This chain uses TRBV12-3 or TRBV12-4 with TRBJ2-3, with D unresolved. The CDR3 spans 16 residues. The CDR3 DNA is TGTGCCAGCAGTTTAATGCGGCTAGTGAGCTCAGATACGCAGTATTTC. This sequence encodes CASSLMRLVSSDTQYF.

The table lists this clonotype with a few counts. The gene calls are TRBV6-4 and TRBJ2-7; TRBD2 might be the D (7 bases). The CDR3 length is 15 residues. V lost 4 bases to trimming and J lost 7 bases, with 20 bases between them. Germline CDR1 is MRHNA and CDR2 is SNTAGT. DNA for the CDR3: TGTGCCAGCAGTGCAAGGAGGGGGGGAGTAAATGAGCAGTACTTC. Translation: CASSARRGGVNEQYF.